This T cell receptor beta chain was found in a study of shared clonotypes between healthy human individuals. Study-level information: A couple of women and a few men aged 18 to 49 served as donors. General study results and limits: Generally, naive subsets (rather than memory subsets) showed larger estimated richness. The sole specimen, blood, was sampled, and tissue repertoires likely differ.

Across several immunoSEQ plates, the genomic DNA of each subset was split evenly. Using immunoSEQ multiplex PCR, the repertoire was profiled, and TCRdb retains in-frame clones only, with some absent. The sample has about 2.4 million clones, just over 90% seen once. In this sample, this clone turned up once. Its antigen is undetermined. The germline CDR1 and CDR2 sequences are GTSNPN and SVGIG (reference sequence). The CDR3 runs to 16 residues. The V end was cut by 2 bases, the J end by 7 bases, with 23 bases between. This chain joins TRBV30 and TRBJ1-2, with D uncertain. The TCR comes from a man aged 18 to 30 in good health. Specimen: naive CD4+ T cells sorted from blood. Subset specified: CD45RA+ positively selected. The CDR3 sequence: CAWSKRLKPDNGGYTF. CDR3 sequence (DNA): TGTGCCTGGAGTAAAAGGCTCAAGCCGGATAATGGTGGCTACACCTTC. The full variable domain, with the rest looked up from reference TRBV30 and TRBJ1-2, is SQTIHQWPATLVQPVGSPLSLECTVEGTSNPNLYWYRQAAGRGLQLLFYSVGIGQISSEVPQNLSASRPQDRQFILSSKKLLLSDSGFYLCAWSKRLKPDNGGYTFGSGTRLTVV.